This T cell receptor beta chain came from a study of blood T cell repertoires in COVID-19. The CDR3 runs to 13 residues. Germline-derived CDR1 and CDR2 are SNHLY and FYNNEI. The V and J ends lost 8 bases and 5 bases, in that order; junction bases with no gene match: 6. As handled by the study authors: Reference gene primer amplification gave nucleated cell count estimates. Some clones are missing from TCRdb's copy, which holds only in-frame ones; the method was immunoSEQ multiplex PCR. V and J calls and clone size are those listed in that table; D and trimming were worked out from the DNA. The repertoire holds 390,000 or so clones, with 80% to 90% as singletons.

The V and J genes are TRBV2 and TRBJ1-1; TRBD1 matches 9 bases. Sample: peripheral blood. The receptor comes from a young woman with COVID-19, enrolled during active disease. The CDR3 DNA is TGTGCCAGCGAGACAGGGGGGCGAACTGAAGCTTTCTTT. It yields the protein CASETGGRTEAFF.